The sequence of this T cell receptor (beta chain) was determined in a study of Graves' ophthalmopathy and Graves' hyperthyroidism. Study at large: Prior to any treatment, peripheral blood was collected at the time of initial diagnosis.

Amplified material comprised TCR beta CDR3 regions derived from RNA transcripts. The library came from an HTBI-primed first-round RT-PCR and a second-round multiplex PCR. TCRdb redid the calling of the multiplex PCR reads with MiXCR, one entry per CDR3 protein. This sample has about 480,000 distinct CDR3 sequences, with about 15% found just once. The germline V and J ends were trimmed by 5 bases and 2 bases, with 19 bases remaining between them. Germline CDR1 and CDR2: MNHEY and SVGAGI. The CDR3 sequence is 16 residues long. Presentation of ophthalmopathy in the donors involved moderate-to-severe activity, CAS ≥3, NOSPECS ≥4 and a duration under 3 months. If patients had other autoimmune diseases, uncontrolled infections, pregnancy or lactation, they were excluded. Diagnosis was based on clinical symptoms, serum thyroxine, TRAb, thyroid ultrasound and orbital computed tomography. There are many counts of this clonotype.

The TCR sequence derives from a woman aged 25 to 39 with Graves' ophthalmopathy. The J gene is TRBJ2-7, the V gene TRBV6-5; possibly TRBD2 for D (6 bases). Specimen: blood. The CDR3 is CASSSPGTGSAYEQYF. Written as DNA, the CDR3 is TGTGCCAGCAGTAGTCCGGGGACCGGGAGTGCCTACGAGCAGTACTTC.